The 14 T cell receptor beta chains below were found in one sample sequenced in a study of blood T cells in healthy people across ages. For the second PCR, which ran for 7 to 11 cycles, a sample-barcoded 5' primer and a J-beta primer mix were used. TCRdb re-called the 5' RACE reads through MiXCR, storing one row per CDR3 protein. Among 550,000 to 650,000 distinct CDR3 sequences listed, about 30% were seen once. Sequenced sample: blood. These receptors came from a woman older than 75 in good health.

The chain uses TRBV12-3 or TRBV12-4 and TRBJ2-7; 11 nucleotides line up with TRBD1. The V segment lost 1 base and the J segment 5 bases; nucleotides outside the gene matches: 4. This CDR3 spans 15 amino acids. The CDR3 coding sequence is TGTGCCAGCAGTTTAGTGGGACAGGGGGTAGACGAGCAGTACTTC. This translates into CASSLVGQGVDEQYF.

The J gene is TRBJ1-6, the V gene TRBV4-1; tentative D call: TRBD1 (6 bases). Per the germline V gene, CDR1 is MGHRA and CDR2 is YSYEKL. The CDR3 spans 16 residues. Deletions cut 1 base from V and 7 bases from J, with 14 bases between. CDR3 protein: CASSQGLRGANSPLHF. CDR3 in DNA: TGCGCCAGCAGCCAAGGCCTGAGGGGGGCCAATTCACCCCTCCACTTT.

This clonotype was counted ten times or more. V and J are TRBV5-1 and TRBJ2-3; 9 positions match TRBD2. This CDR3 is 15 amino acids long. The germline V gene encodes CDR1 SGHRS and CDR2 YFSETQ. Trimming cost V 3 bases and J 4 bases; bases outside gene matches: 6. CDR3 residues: CASSSLAGDADTQYF. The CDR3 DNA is TGCGCCAGCAGCTCATTAGCGGGGGACGCAGATACGCAGTATTTT.

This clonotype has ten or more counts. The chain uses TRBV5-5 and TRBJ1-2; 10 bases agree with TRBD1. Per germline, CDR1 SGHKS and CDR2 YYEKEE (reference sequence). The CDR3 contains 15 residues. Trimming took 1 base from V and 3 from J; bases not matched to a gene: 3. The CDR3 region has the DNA TGTGCCAGCAGCTTGAGGGACAGGGGCGACTATGGCTACACCTTC. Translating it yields CASSLRDRGDYGYTF.

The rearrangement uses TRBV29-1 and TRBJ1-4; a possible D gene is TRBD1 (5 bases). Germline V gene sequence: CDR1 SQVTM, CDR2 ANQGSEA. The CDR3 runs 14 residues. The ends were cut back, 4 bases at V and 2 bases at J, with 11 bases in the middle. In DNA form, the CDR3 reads TGCAGCGTTGCCCTCGGGGGGACTAATGAAAAACTGTTTTTT. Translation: CSVALGGTNEKLFF.

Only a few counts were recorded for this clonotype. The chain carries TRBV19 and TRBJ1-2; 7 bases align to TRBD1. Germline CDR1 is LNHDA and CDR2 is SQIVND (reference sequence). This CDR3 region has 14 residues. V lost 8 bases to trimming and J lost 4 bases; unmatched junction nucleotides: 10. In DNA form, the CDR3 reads TGTGCCAGTGAATACAGGGGAAGCGGCTATGGCTACACCTTC. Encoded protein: CASEYRGSGYGYTF. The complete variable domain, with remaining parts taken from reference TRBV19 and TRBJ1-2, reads DGGITQSPKYLFRKEGQNVTLSCEQNLNHDAMYWYRQDPGQGLRLIYYSQIVNDFQKGDIAEGYSVSREKKESFPLTVTSAQKNPTAFYLCASEYRGSGYGYTFGSGTRLTVV.

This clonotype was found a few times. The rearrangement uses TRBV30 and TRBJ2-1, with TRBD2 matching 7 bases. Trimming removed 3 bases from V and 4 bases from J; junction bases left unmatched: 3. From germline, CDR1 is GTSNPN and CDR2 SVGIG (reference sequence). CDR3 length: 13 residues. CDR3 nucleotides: TGTGCCTGGAGCGGGACTAATTACAATGAGCAGTTCTTC. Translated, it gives CAWSGTNYNEQFF.

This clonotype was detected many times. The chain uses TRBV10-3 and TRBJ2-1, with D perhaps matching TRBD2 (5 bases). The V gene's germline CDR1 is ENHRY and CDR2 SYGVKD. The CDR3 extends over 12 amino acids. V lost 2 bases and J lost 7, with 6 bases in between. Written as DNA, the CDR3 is TGTGCCATCAGTGAGCGGGATAATGAGCAGTTCTTC. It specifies CAISERDNEQFF.

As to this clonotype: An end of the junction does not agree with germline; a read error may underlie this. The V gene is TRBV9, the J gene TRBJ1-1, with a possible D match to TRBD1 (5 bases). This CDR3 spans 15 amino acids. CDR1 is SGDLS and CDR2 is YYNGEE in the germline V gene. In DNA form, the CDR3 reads TGTGTCAGCAGCGCCAATCAGGGCGTGAACACTGAAGCTTTCTTT. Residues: CVSSANQGVNTEAFF.

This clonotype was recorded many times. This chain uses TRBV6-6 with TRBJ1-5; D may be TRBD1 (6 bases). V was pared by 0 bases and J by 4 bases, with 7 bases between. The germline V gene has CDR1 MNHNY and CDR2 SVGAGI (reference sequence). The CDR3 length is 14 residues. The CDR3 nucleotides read TGTGCCAGCAGTTACTCGACAGGTAATCAGCCCCAGCATTTT. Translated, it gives CASSYSTGNQPQHF.

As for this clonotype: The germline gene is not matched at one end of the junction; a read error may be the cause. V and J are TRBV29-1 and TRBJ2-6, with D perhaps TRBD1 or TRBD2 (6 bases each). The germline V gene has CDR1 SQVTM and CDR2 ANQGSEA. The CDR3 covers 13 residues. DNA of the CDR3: TGCAGCGTATATATCTCGGGGGCCAACGTCCGGACTTTC. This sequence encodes CSVYISGANVRTF.

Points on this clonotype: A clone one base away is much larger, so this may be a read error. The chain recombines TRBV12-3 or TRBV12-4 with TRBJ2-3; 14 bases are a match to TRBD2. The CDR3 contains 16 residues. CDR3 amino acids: CASRKTSGGGTDMQYF. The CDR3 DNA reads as TGTGCCAGCAGGAAGACTAGCGGGGGGGGCACAGATATGCAGTATTTT.

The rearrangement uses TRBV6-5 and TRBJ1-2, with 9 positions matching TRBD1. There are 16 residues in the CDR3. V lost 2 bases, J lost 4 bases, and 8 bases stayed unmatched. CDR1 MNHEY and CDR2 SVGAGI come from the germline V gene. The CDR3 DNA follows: TGTGCCAGCAGTTACCCCCGGGACAGGGAGTTCTATGGCTACACCTTC. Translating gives CASSYPRDREFYGYTF.

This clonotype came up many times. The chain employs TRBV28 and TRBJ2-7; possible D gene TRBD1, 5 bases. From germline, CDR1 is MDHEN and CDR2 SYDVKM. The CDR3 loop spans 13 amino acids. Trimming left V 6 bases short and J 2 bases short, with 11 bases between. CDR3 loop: CASSSGRAYEQYF. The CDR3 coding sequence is TGTGCCAGCAGCTCCGGCAGGGCCTACGAGCAGTACTTC.